The clone carrying this T cell receptor (beta chain) was seen just once. This sample stems from a study of technical replicates of blood from a handful of donors. Only in-frame clones appear in the TCRdb table, and some are missing; sequencing was by immunoSEQ multiplex PCR. The sample shows fewer than 90,000 clones, 85% to 95% of them seen only once. With 0 bases clipped from V and 4 bases from J, the junction kept 1 base outside the gene matches. The CDR3 totals 15 residues. Germline loops: CDR1 SGDLS, CDR2 YYNGEE. Material for sequencing was T cells isolated from PBMCs. The V and J genes are TRBV9 and TRBJ1-5; 10 nucleotides line up with TRBD1. This sequence was found in a human donor in good health. The CDR3 region has the DNA TGTGCCAGCAGCGTAGAGGGACAGGGGAATCAGCCCCAGCATTTT. This encodes CASSVEGQGNQPQHF.